This T cell receptor (beta chain) was documented in a study of blood T cell repertoires in COVID-19. About the research overall: Spain, Italy and the United States supplied samples that represented acute and convalescent COVID-19.

CDR3 length equals 19 residues. J gave up 3 bases and V 1 base, and 13 bases lay outside the gene matches. CDR1 is LNHNV, CDR2 YYDKDF, per germline (reference sequence). Some clones are missing from TCRdb's copy, which holds only in-frame ones; the method was immunoSEQ multiplex PCR. This sample has tens of thousands of clones, with around three quarters found just once. This receptor was taken from a man aged 60 to 69 with acute or convalescent COVID-19. The chain employs TRBV15 and TRBJ2-2, with 8 positions matching TRBD1. The specimen was peripheral blood. As DNA, the CDR3 is TGTGCCACCAGCAGAGCCGGGTTAGGGCAGGGGGCATACACCGGGGAGCTGTTTTTT. Translated, it gives CATSRAGLGQGAYTGELFF.